This is a list of T cell receptor beta chains from one sample in a study of blood T cells in healthy people across ages. TCRdb passed the 5' RACE reads through MiXCR, listing each CDR3 protein once. The sample lists over a million distinct CDR3 sequences; around 59% were seen once. The specimen was blood. These receptors were taken from a man aged 18 to 30 in good health. CDR3s include the opening cysteine and the closing phenylalanine or tryptophan. D genes are given only for firm matches. Size values are once, few and many counts, or a class for expanded clones, and some rows have none.

v_call	d_call	j_call	clone_size	cdr3_nt	cdr3_aa
TRBV24-1	NA	TRBJ2-3	NA	TGTGCCACCAGTGACCCCGGGTTCTCAGATACGCAGTATTTT	CATSDPGFSDTQYF
TRBV29-1	TRBD2	TRBJ2-7	NA	TGCAGCGTTGAAGATCTTCGCGGGGGGCCCAACGAGCAGTACTTC	CSVEDLRGGPNEQYF
TRBV14	NA	TRBJ1-2	NA	TGTGCCAGCAGCCGAGGGATCCTCGATGGCTACACCTTC	CASSRGILDGYTF
TRBV20-1	NA	TRBJ1-2	few	TGCAGTGCTAGGGCTACCTCGGTTTACTATGGCTACACCTTC	CSARATSVYYGYTF
TRBV13	NA	TRBJ2-1	NA	TGTACCAGCAGCGGAGACCTCGACAATGAGCAGTTCTTC	CTSSGDLDNEQFF
TRBV14	NA	TRBJ1-2	few	TGTGCCAGCAGCCGACCGGGGTCGGAAGAGGCGAACTATGGCTACACCTTC	CASSRPGSEEANYGYTF
TRBV25-1	TRBD1	TRBJ2-5	few	TGTGCCAGCAGTGATAGGGGGCTGGAGACCCAGTACTTC	CASSDRGLETQYF
TRBV9	TRBD1	TRBJ1-5	NA	TGTGCCAGCAGCGTAGGGGACAGGCAAAATCAGCCCCAGCATTTT	CASSVGDRQNQPQHF
TRBV27	NA	TRBJ1-4	NA	TGTGCCAGCAGTTCCACAGGGTTAGCTAATGAAAAACTGTTTTTT	CASSSTGLANEKLFF
TRBV7-2	NA	TRBJ1-1	NA	TGTGCCAGCAGCGTAAGGGATCAGGGAGCTGAAGCTTTCTTT	CASSVRDQGAEAFF
TRBV27	NA	TRBJ2-2	NA	TGTGCCAGCAGTTTAACTGGTGGGGGAGTGACAACCGGGGAGCTGTTTTTT	CASSLTGGGVTTGELFF
TRBV7-8	NA	TRBJ2-4	NA	TGTGCCAGCAGCCCGAACACCGGGCTAGCCAAAAACATTCAGTACTTC	CASSPNTGLAKNIQYF
TRBV6-2/TRBV6-3	TRBD1	TRBJ2-3	NA	TGTGCCAGCAGACAGACAGGGGAGCAGTATTTT	CASRQTGEQYF
TRBV6-5	TRBD1	TRBJ2-2	once	TGTGCCAGCAGTTACTCTGGACAGGGAATAGGCGGGGAGCTGTTTTTT	CASSYSGQGIGGELFF
TRBV19	NA	TRBJ2-3	NA	TGTGCCAGTACCGGGAATTACACAGATACGCAGTATTTT	CASTGNYTDTQYF
TRBV11-2	TRBD1	TRBJ1-2	NA	TGTGCCAGCAGCCCCGGACAGGGTCACTACACCTTC	CASSPGQGHYTF
TRBV20-1	NA	TRBJ1-5	NA	TGCAGTGCCAATCAACAGGGAAACCAGCCCCAGCATTTT	CSANQQGNQPQHF
TRBV27	NA	TRBJ2-7	NA	TGTGCCAGCACCCCATTGGGGGGAACCTACGAGCAGTACTTC	CASTPLGGTYEQYF
TRBV29-1	NA	TRBJ1-2	NA	TGCAGCGCAACCCAGGGACCCAACTATGGCTACACCTTC	CSATQGPNYGYTF
TRBV20-1	NA	TRBJ2-2	NA	TGCAGTGCTAGCGGGCCCACCGGGGAGCTGTTTTTT	CSASGPTGELFF
TRBV4-3	NA	TRBJ2-7	NA	TGCGCCAGCAGCATTCGGACCTCCTACGAGCAGTACTTC	CASSIRTSYEQYF
TRBV2	TRBD2	TRBJ2-2	NA	TGTGCCAGCAGCGCGCTAGCGGGGGAGAACACCGGGGAGCTGTTTTTT	CASSALAGENTGELFF
TRBV7-8	TRBD2	TRBJ2-3	NA	TGTGCCAGCAGCTACGGACTAGCGGGAGATACGCAGTATTTT	CASSYGLAGDTQYF
TRBV7-9	TRBD2	TRBJ2-1	few	TGTGCCAGCAGCCCCACTCGGAGCGGGAGCAGAAAGTTCTTC	CASSPTRSGSRKFF
TRBV5-1	TRBD1	TRBJ2-1	NA	TGCGCCAGCAGCTTGGGGGCCGGGACAGGGTTCGGCAATGAGCAGTTCTTC	CASSLGAGTGFGNEQFF
TRBV5-1	NA	TRBJ2-3	NA	TGCGCCAGCAGCTTGGTAGCGAGAGGGATTCCAGATACGCAGTATTTT	CASSLVARGIPDTQYF
TRBV6-6	NA	TRBJ1-1	few	TGTGCCAGCGGGTCGAGGGTGGAGAGCACTGAAGCTTTCTTT	CASGSRVESTEAFF
TRBV14	NA	TRBJ1-4	few	TGTGCCAGCAGCCAAGAGGCATTAGAGAATGAAAAACTGTTTTTT	CASSQEALENEKLFF
TRBV29-1	NA	TRBJ2-1	NA	TGCAGCGTTAGACCTAATGAGCAGTTCTTC	CSVRPNEQFF
TRBV20-1	NA	TRBJ2-7	NA	TGCAGTGCTAGAGCCCTAGCGATCTACGAGCAGTACTTC	CSARALAIYEQYF
TRBV29-1	TRBD2	TRBJ2-5	NA	TGCAGCGTTGAAGGCGTTAGCGGGAGGGCCGGAGAGACCCAGTACTTC	CSVEGVSGRAGETQYF
TRBV21-1	NA	TRBJ2-4	NA	TGTGCCAGTAGGCAGGCAGGAGGACCTTTCTCCAAAAACATTCAGTACTTC	CASRQAGGPFSKNIQYF
TRBV2	TRBD2	TRBJ2-1	NA	TGTGCCAGCAGTGCCCCGGGACTAGCGGCCCCGGGCCGTAGTGCCAATGAGCAGTTCTTC	CASSAPGLAAPGRSANEQFF
TRBV7-9	NA	TRBJ2-7	NA	TGTGCCAGCAGCCAAAAACCAGCGGGCCTCTACGAGCAGTACTTC	CASSQKPAGLYEQYF
TRBV6-6	NA	TRBJ1-2	NA	TGTGCCAGCAGCCAGGCAGAACTCTATGGCTACACCTTC	CASSQAELYGYTF
TRBV10-3	NA	TRBJ2-3	few	TGTGCCATCAGTGAGGACGGGGGAATCAGGTATTTT	CAISEDGGIRYF
TRBV4-3	NA	TRBJ2-1	NA	TGCGCCAGCAGCCAACGGCTAGCTGACGCCCAGGGGGAGCAGTTCTTC	CASSQRLADAQGEQFF
TRBV6-5	TRBD2	TRBJ2-7	few	TGTGCCAGCAGTTACGGTGCCGGGACTAGTGCCCTGAGCTCCTACGAGCAGTACTTC	CASSYGAGTSALSSYEQYF
TRBV5-1	NA	TRBJ2-5	NA	TGCGCCAGCAGCTTGGCTGGCGGCCCTCCATCTCTCCCTCAAGAGACCCAGTACTTC	CASSLAGGPPSLPQETQYF
TRBV5-4	NA	TRBJ1-1	NA	TGTGCCAGCATGGCGGTCGAGAACACTGAAGCTTTCTTT	CASMAVENTEAFF
TRBV6-5	TRBD1	TRBJ1-2	NA	TGTGCCAGCGGATTGTCGGGACAGAACTATGGCTACACCTTC	CASGLSGQNYGYTF
TRBV10-3	NA	TRBJ1-3	NA	TGTGCCATCAGTGAGTCGGACCTTAACACCATATATTTT	CAISESDLNTIYF
TRBV30	NA	TRBJ2-7	NA	TGTGCCTGGAGGGCCGCGGGACCCTCCTACGAGCAGTACTTC	CAWRAAGPSYEQYF
TRBV27	NA	TRBJ2-7	few	TGTGCCAGCAGTTTTCCAGGGAGCGAGCAGTACTTC	CASSFPGSEQYF
TRBV20-1	NA	TRBJ2-7	NA	TGCAGTGCTAGAGAACAACTCTACGAGCAGTACTTC	CSAREQLYEQYF
TRBV6-5	TRBD2	TRBJ2-7	NA	TGTGCCAGCGGATCACCAGGGACTAGCGGGTCCTACGAGCAGTACTTC	CASGSPGTSGSYEQYF
TRBV4-1	TRBD1	TRBJ1-1	NA	TGCGCCAGCAGCCAAGAGGGGGACAGGGTGGTCGCTTTCTTT	CASSQEGDRVVAFF
TRBV6-5	NA	TRBJ2-7	NA	TGTGCCGGCCGGGGGGCTCGGGAGCAGTACTTC	CAGRGAREQYF
TRBV21-1	NA	TRBJ2-4	once	TGTGCCAGCAGCAAATTAATCCAGGTCTTAGACATTCAGTACTTC	CASSKLIQVLDIQYF
TRBV6-2/TRBV6-3	NA	TRBJ2-7	NA	TGTGCCAGCAGTTATAAGAGCCTAGCCTACGAGCAGTACTTC	CASSYKSLAYEQYF
TRBV20-1	NA	TRBJ2-7	NA	TGCAGTGTCGCAAGACAGGAGTTGGGTGTTGTTGTGGGGTTGGGTCGTCTCTACGAGCAGTACTTC	CSVARQELGVVVGLGRLYEQYF
TRBV7-2	NA	TRBJ2-7	NA	TGTGCCAGCAGCTTAGAGCAATTACCCTCCTACGAGCAGTACTTC	CASSLEQLPSYEQYF
TRBV7-2	NA	TRBJ2-1	few	TGTGCCAGCAGCTTACAGCCCAGTGCCTACAATGAGCAGTTCTTC	CASSLQPSAYNEQFF